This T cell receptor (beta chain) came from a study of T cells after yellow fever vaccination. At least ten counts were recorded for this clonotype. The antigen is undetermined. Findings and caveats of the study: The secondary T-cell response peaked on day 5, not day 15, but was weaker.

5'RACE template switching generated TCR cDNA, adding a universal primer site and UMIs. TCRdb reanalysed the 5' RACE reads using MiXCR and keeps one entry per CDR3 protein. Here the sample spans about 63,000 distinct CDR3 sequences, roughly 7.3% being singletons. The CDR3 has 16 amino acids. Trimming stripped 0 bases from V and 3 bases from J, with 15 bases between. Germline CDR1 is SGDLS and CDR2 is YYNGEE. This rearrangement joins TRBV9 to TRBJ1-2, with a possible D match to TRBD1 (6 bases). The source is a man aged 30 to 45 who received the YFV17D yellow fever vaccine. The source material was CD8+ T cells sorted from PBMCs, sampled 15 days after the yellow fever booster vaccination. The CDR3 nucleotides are TGTGCCAGCAGCGTAGCGGATAGGGGACACTACTATGGCTACACCTTC. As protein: CASSVADRGHYYGYTF.